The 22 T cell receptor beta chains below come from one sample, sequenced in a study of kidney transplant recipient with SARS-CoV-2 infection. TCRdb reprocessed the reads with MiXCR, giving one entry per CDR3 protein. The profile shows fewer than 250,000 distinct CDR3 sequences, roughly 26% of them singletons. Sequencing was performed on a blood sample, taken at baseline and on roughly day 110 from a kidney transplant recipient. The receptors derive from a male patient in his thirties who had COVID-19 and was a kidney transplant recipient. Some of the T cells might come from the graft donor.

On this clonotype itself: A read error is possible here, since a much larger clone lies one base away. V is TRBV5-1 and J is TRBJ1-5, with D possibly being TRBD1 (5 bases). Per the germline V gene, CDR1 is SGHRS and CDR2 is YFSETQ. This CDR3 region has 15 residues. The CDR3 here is CASSLEGSGNQRQHF. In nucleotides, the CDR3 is TGCGCCAGCAGCTTGGAGGGGAGTGGCAATCAGCGCCAGCATTTT. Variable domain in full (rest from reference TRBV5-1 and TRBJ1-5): KAGVTQTPRYLIKTRGQQVTLSCSPISGHRSVSWYQQTPGQGLQFLFEYFSETQRNKGNFPGRFSGRQFSNSRSEMNVSTLELGDSALYLCASSLEGSGNQRQHFGDGTRLSIL.

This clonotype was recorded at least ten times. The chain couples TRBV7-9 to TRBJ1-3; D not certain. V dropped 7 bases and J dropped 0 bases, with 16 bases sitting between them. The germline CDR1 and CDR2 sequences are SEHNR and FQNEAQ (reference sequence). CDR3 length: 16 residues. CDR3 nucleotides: TGTGCCAGCACCTCCTCCGGCAGACTCTCTGGAAACACCATATATTTT. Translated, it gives CASTSSGRLSGNTIYF. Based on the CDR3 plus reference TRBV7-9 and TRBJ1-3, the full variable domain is DTGVSQNPRHKITKRGQNVTFRCDPISEHNRLYWYRQTLGQGPEFLTYFQNEAQLEKSRLLSDRFSAERPKGSFSTLEIQRTEQGDSAMYLCASTSSGRLSGNTIYFGEGSWLTVV.

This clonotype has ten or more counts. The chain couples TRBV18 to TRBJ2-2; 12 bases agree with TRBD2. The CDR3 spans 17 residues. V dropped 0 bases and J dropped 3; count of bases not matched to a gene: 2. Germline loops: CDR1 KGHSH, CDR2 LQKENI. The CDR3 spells CASSPPTSGRHTGELFF. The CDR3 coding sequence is TGTGCCAGCTCACCACCAACTAGCGGGAGGCACACCGGGGAGCTGTTTTTT.

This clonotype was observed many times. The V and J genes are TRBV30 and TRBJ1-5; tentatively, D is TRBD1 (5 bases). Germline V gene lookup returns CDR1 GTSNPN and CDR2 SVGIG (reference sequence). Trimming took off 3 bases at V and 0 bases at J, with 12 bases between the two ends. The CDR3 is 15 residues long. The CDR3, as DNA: TGTGCCTGGAGGCAAGAGGGGTATAGCAATCAGCCCCAGCATTTT. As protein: CAWRQEGYSNQPQHF.

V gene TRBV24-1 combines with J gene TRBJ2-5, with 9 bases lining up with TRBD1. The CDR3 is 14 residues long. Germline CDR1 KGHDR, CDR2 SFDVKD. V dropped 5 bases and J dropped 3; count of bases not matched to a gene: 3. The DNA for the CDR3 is TGTGCCACCAGTGGGGACAGGGTCGAAGAGACCCAGTACTTC. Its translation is CATSGDRVEETQYF.

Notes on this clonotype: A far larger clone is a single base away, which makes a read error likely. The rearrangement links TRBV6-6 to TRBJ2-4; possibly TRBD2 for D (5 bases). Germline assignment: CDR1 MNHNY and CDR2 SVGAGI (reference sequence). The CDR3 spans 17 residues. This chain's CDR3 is CASSEQQGGRKTYGYAF. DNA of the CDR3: TGTGCCAGCAGTGAGCAGCAAGGTGGGAGAAAGACCTATGGCTACGCCTTC.

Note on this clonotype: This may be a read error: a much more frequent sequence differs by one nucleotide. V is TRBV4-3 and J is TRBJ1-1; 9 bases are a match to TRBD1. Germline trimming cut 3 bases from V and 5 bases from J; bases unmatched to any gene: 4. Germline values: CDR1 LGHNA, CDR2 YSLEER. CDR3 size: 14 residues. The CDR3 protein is CASSQADRGTEAFF. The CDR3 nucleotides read TGCGCCAGCAGCCAGGCCGACAGGGGGACTGAAGCTTTCTTT.

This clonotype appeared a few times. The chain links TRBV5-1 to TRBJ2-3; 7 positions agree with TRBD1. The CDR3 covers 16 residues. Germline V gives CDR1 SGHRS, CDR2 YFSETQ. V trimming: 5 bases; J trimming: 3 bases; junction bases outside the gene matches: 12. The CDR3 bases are TGCGCCAGCAGGCGTGGGGACAGAACTTGGACAGATACGCAGTATTTT. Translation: CASRRGDRTWTDTQYF.

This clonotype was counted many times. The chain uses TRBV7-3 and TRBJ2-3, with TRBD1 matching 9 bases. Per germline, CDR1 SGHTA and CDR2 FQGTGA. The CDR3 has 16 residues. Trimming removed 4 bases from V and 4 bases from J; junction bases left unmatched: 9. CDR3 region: CASSSTGGARPDTQYF. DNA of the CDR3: TGTGCCAGCAGCTCTACAGGGGGCGCCCGGCCAGATACGCAGTATTTT.

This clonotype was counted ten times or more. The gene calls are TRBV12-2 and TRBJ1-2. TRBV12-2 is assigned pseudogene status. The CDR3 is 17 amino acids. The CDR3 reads CASRWEKTPRKTYGYTF. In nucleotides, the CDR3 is TGTGCAAGTCGCTGGGAGAAGACTCCACGAAAGACCTATGGCTACACCTTC.

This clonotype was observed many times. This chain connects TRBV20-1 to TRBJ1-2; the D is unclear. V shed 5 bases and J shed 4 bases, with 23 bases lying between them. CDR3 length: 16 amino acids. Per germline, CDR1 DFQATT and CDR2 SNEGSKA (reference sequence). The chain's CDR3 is CSAVQGLFRKTYGYTF. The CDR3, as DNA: TGCAGTGCTGTGCAAGGGCTGTTTCGAAAGACCTATGGCTACACCTTC.

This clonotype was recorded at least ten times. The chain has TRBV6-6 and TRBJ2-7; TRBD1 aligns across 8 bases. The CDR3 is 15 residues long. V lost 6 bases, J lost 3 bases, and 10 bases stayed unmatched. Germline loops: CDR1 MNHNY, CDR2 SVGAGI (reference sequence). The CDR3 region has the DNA TGTGCCAGCAGCTGGGAGACAGGGGCCCGCTACGAGCAGTACTTC. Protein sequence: CASSWETGARYEQYF.

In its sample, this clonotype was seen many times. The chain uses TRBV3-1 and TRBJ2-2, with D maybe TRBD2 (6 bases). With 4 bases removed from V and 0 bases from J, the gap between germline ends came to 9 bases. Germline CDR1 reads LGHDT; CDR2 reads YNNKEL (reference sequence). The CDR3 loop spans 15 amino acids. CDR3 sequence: CASSLGLSNTGELFF. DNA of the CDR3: TGTGCCAGCAGCCTCGGACTATCGAACACCGGGGAGCTGTTTTTT.

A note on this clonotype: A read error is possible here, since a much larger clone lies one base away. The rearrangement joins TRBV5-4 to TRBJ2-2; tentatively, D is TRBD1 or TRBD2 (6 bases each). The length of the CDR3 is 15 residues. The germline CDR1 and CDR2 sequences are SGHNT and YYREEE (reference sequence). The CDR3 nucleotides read TGTGCCAGCAGCTTGGAGGGGGAGGTCCCCGGGGAGCTGTCTTTT. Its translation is CASSLEGEVPGELSF.

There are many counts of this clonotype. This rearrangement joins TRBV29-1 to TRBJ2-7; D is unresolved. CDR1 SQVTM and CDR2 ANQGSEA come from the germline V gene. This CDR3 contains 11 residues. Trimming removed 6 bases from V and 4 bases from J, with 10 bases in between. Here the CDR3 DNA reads TGCAGCGTCGCCGACTTATACGAGCAGTACTTC. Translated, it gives CSVADLYEQYF.

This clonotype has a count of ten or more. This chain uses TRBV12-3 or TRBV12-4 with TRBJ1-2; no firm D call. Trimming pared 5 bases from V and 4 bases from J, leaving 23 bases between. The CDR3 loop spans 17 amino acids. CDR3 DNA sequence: TGTGCCAGCAGTGTGACGAGCACAGCAGGAAAGACCTATGGCTACACCTTC. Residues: CASSVTSTAGKTYGYTF.

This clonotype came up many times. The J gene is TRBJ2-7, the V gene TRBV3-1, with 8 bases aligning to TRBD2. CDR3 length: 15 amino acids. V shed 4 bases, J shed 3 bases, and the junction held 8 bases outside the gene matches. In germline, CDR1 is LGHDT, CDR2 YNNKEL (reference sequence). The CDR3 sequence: CASSPGGARDYEQYF. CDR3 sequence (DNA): TGTGCCAGCAGCCCCGGGGGGGCCCGGGACTACGAGCAGTACTTC.

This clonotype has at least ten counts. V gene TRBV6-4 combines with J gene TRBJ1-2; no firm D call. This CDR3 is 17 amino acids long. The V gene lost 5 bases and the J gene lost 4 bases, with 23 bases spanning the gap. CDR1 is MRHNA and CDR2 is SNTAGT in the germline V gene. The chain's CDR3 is CASSTGLSHGKTYGYTF. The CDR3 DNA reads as TGTGCCAGCAGTACTGGGCTCTCACACGGAAAGACCTATGGCTACACCTTC.

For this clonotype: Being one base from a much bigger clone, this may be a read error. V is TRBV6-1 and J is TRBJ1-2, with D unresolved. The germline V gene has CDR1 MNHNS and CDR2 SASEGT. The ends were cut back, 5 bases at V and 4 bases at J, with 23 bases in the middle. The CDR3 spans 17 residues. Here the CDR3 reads CASSNNVGCRKTYGYTF. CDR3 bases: TGTGCCAGCAGTAACAACGTGGGATGTAGAAAGACCTATGGCTACACCTTC.

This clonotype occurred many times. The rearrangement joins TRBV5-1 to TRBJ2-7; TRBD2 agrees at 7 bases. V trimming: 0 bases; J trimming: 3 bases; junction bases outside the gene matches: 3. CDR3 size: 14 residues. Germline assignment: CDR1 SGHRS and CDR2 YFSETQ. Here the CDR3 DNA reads TGCGCCAGCAGCTTGGAAGCGGGGCTCTACGAGCAGTACTTC. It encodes CASSLEAGLYEQYF.

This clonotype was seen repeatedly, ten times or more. The CDR3 DNA reads as TGTGCCAGCAGCAGTCATGAGTTTACCCGAAAGACCTATGGCTACACCTTC. Protein: CASSSHEFTRKTYGYTF. The chain has TRBV7-8 and TRBJ1-2; D gene uncertain. Germline assignment: CDR1 SGHVS and CDR2 FQNEAQ. V was shortened by 5 bases and J by 4 bases, with 23 bases between the two germline ends. The CDR3 totals 17 residues.

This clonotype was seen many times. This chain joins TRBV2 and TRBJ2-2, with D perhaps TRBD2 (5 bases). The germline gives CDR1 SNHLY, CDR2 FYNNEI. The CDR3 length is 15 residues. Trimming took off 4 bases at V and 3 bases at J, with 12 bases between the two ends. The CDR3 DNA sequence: TGTGCCAGCAGTGGGTGGGAGTTGGACACCGGGGAGCTGTTTTTT. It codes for CASSGWELDTGELFF.